The TCR beta chain under discussion was sequenced for a study of control samples from healthy donors and cancer patients (dated by TCRdb to about 2020). This clone has ten or more counts. Its antigen remains undetermined. Base qualities are not at hand, and no much larger clone is one base apart. The junction shows trimming of 6 bases on V and 9 bases on J, plus 12 bases between the germline ends. CDR1 and CDR2 (DFQATT, SNEGSKA) derive from the germline V gene (reference sequence). The CDR3 covers 11 residues, taking in both the cysteine and the phenylalanine. This entry keeps only the CDR3 DNA: 33 bases, framed from base 1. The protocol used for the library was the immunoSEQ multiplex PCR assay. The table was pulled from immuneACCESS by TCRdb, which kept in-frame rearrangements only. Such tables lose some clones; where checked, under half of the loss comes from unresolved V genes, and the rest has no known cause. The sample includes about 170,000 clones, with just over 85% observed a single time. Of the sample, approximately 4.9% falls within the top ten clones.

Sequenced input: blood. This clonotype originated in a woman aged 25 to 39 in good health. The chain is made from TRBV20-1 and TRBJ1-5; D gene: possibly TRBD1, on 5 matching bases. The CDR3 loop reads CSAHNGGPQHF. The sequence in DNA is TGCAGTGCCCACAACGGGGGGCCCCAGCATTTT.